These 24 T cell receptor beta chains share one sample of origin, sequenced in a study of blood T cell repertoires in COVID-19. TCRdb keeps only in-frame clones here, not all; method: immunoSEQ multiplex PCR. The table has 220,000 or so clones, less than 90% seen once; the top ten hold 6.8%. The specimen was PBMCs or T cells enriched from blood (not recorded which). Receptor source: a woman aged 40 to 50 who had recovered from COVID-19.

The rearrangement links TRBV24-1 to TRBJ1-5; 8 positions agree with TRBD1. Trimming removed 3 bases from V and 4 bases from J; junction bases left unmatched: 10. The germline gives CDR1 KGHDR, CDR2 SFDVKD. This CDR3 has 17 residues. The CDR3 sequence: CATSDPRTGWGNQPQHF. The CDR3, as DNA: TGTGCCACCAGTGATCCGCGGACAGGGTGGGGTAATCAGCCCCAGCATTTT.

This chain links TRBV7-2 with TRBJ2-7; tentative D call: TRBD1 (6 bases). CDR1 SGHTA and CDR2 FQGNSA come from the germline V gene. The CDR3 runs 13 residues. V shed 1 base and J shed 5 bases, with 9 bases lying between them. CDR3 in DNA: TGTGCCAGCAGCTTAGAACAGGGCGACGAGCAGTACTTC. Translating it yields CASSLEQGDEQYF.

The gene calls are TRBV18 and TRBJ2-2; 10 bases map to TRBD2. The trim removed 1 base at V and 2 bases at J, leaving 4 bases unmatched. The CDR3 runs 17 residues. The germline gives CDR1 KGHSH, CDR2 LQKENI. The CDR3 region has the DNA TGTGCCAGCTCACCACGGGCTAGCGGGAGTAACACCGGGGAGCTGTTTTTT. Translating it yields CASSPRASGSNTGELFF.

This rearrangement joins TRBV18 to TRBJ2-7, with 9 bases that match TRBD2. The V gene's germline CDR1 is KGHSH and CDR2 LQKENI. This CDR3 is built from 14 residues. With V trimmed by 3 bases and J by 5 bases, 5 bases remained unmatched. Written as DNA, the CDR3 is TGTGCCAGCTCACCTCGGACTAGCGAAGACGAGCAGTACTTC. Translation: CASSPRTSEDEQYF. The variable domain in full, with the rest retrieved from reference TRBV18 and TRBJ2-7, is NAGVMQNPRHLVRRRGQEARLRCSPMKGHSHVYWYRQLPEEGLKFMVYLQKENIIDESGMPKERFSAEFPKEGPSILRIQQVVRGDSAAYFCASSPRTSEDEQYFGPGTRLTVT.

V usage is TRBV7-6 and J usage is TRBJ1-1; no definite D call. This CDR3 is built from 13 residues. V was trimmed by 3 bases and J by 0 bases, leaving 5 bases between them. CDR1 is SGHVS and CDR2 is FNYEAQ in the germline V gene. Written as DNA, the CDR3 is TGTGCCAGCAGCTTGGGCATGAACACTGAAGCTTTCTTT. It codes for CASSLGMNTEAFF.

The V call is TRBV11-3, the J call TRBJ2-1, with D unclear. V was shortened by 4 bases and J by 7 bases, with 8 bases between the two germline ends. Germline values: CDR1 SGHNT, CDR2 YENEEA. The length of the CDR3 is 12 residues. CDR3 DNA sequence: TGTGCCAGCAGCTCCGACAATAATGAGCAGTTCTTC. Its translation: CASSSDNNEQFF.

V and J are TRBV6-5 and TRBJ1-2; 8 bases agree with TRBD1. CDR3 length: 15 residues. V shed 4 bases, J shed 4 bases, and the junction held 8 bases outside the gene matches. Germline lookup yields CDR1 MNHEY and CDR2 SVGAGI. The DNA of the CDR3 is TGTGCCAGCAGTTTTACAGGGGGTTTGGTCTATGGCTACACCTTC. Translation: CASSFTGGLVYGYTF.

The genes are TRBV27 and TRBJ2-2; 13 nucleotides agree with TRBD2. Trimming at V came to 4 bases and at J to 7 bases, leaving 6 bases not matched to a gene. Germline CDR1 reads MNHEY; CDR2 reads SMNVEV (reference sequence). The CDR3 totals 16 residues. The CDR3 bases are TGTGCCAGCAGTTCAACTAGCGGGAGGGCCGTCGGGGAGCTGTTTTTT. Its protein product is CASSSTSGRAVGELFF.

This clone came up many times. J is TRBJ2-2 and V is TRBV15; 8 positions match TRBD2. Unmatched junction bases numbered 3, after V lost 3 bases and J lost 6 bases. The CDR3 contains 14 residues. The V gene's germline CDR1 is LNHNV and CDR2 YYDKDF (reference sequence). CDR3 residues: CATSSGRVSGELFF. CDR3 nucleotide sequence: TGTGCCACCAGCAGCGGGAGGGTATCCGGGGAGCTGTTTTTT.

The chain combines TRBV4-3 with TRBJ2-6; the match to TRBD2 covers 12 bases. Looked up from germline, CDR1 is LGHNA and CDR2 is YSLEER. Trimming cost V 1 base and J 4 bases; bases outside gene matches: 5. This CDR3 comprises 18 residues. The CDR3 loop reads CASSQVLAGGVGANVLTF. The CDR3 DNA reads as TGCGCCAGCAGCCAAGTACTAGCGGGAGGCGTCGGGGCCAACGTCCTGACTTTC.

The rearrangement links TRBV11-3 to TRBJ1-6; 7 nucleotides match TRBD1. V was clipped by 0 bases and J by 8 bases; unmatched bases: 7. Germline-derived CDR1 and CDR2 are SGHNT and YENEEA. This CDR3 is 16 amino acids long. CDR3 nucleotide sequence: TGTGCCAGCAGCTTAGAGGGAGACAGGGACGATTCACCCCTCCACTTT. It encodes CASSLEGDRDDSPLHF.

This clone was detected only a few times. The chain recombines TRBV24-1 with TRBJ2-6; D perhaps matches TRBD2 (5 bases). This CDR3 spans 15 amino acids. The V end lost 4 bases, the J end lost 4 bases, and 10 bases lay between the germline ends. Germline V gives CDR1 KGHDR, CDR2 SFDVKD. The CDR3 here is CATSEPGSGANVLTF. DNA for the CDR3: TGTGCCACCAGTGAGCCGGGATCCGGGGCCAACGTCCTGACTTTC.

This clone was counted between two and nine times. CDR3 DNA: TGTGCCACCAGTGACCCGGGACAGGGCAACAATGAGCAGTTCTTC. Protein sequence: CATSDPGQGNNEQFF. The chain uses TRBV24-1 and TRBJ2-1, with TRBD1 matching 9 bases. The germline gives CDR1 KGHDR, CDR2 SFDVKD. After removal of 4 bases from V and 5 bases from J, the junction contained 5 bases not matched to a gene. The CDR3 loop spans 15 amino acids.

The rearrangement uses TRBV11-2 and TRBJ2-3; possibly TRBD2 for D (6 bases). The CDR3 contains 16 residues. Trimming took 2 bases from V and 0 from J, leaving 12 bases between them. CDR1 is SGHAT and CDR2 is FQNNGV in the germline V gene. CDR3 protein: CASSLFGGGSTDTQYF. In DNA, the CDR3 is TGTGCCAGCAGCTTATTCGGGGGAGGAAGCACAGATACGCAGTATTTT.

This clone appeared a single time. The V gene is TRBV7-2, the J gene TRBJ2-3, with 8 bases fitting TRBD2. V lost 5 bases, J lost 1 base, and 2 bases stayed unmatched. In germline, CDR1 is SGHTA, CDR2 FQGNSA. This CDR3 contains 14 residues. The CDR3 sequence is CASSTLAGTDTQYF. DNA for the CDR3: TGTGCCAGCAGCACACTAGCGGGCACAGATACGCAGTATTTT.

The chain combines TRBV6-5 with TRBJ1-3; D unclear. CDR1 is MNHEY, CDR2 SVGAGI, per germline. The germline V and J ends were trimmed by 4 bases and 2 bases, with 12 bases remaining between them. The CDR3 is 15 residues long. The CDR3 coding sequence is TGTGCCAGCAGTTCTCCCCGCGTACCTGGAAACACCATATATTTT. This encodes CASSSPRVPGNTIYF.

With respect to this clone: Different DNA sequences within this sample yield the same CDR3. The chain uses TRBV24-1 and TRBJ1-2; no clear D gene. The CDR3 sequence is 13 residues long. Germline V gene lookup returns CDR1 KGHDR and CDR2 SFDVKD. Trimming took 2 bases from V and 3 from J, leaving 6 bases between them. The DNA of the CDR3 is TGTGCCACCAGTGATTCCGGGGACTATGGCTACACCTTC. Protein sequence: CATSDSGDYGYTF.

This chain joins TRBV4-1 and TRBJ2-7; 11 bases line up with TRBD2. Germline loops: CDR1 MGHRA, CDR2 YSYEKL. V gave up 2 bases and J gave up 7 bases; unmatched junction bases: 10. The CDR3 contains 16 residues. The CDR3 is CASSQRFSGRAGEQYV. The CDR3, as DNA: TGCGCCAGCAGCCAAAGGTTTAGCGGGAGGGCCGGGGAGCAGTACGTC.

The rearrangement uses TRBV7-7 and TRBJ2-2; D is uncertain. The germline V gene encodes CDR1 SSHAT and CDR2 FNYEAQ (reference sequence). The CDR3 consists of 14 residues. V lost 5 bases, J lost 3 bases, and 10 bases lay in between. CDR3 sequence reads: CASSVNTHTGELFF. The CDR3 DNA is TGTGCCAGCAGCGTTAACACGCACACCGGGGAGCTGTTTTTT. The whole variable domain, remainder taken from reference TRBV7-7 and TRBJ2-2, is GAGVSQSPRYKVTKRGQDVTLRCDPISSHATLYWYQQALGQGPEFLTYFNYEAQPDKSGLPSDRFSAERPEGSISTLTIQRTEQRDSAMYRCASSVNTHTGELFFGEGSRLTVL.

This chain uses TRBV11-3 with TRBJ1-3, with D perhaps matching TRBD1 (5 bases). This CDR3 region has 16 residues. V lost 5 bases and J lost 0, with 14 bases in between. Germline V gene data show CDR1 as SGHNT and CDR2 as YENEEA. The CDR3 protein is CASSPSQGSSGNTIYF. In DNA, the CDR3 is TGTGCCAGCAGCCCATCTCAGGGAAGCTCTGGAAACACCATATATTTT.

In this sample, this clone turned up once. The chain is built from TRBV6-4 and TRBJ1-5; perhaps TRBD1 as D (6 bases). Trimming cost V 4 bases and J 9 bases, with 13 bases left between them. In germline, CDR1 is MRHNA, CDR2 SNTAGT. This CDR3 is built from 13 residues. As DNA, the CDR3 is TGTGCCAGCAGTGCGCCGGGACATTGGCCCCAGCATTTT. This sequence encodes CASSAPGHWPQHF.

CDR3 in DNA: TGCGCCAGCAGCCCCGAAAAGGCCAGAGGGACAGATACGCAGTATTTT. Protein sequence: CASSPEKARGTDTQYF. This sequence joins TRBV5-1 and TRBJ2-3, with D maybe TRBD2 (5 bases). Trimming shortened V by 4 bases and J by 3 bases, and 18 bases separated the two germline ends. The CDR3 runs to 16 residues. Looked up from germline, CDR1 is SGHRS and CDR2 is YFSETQ.

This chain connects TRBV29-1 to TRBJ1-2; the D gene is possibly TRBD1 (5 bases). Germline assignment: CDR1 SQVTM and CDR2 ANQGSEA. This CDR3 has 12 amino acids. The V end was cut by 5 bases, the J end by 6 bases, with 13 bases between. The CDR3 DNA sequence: TGCAGCGTTTTCGGGGGATTACATGGCTACACCTTC. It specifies CSVFGGLHGYTF.

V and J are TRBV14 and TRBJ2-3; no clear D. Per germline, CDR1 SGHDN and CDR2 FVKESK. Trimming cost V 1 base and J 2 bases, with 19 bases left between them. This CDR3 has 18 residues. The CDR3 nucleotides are TGTGCCAGCAGCCAAGGTTTTATGACAACACGACCCACAGATACGCAGTATTTT. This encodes CASSQGFMTTRPTDTQYF.